Listed below are T cell receptor beta chains from one sample, sequenced in a study of cytomegalovirus exposure and HLA in healthy donors. The table came from immunoSEQ multiplex PCR; TCRdb's copy has only in-frame clones and leaves some out. Of fewer than 110,000 clones listed, approximately 70% were seen once; the top ten hold 2.5% to 4%. Sequencing was performed on PBMCs. Every receptor here comes from a woman between 50 and 59 years old in good health and CMV-seronegative. CDR3s include the opening cysteine and the closing phenylalanine or tryptophan. D genes are given only for firm matches. Size is omitted from some rows. Given values are once, few, many or a class for expanded clones.

.,TRBV29-1,TRBJ2-3,.,CSVEVHPTDTQYF,TGCAGCGTCGAGGTTCACCCCACAGATACGCAGTATTTT
.,TRBV5-4,TRBJ1-2,TRBD1,CASSFPGGIYGYTF,TGTGCCAGCAGCTTTCCAGGGGGCATTTATGGCTACACCTTC
.,TRBV2,TRBJ2-1,TRBD1,CASRGQGANDEQFF,TGTGCCAGCAGAGGACAGGGGGCTAACGATGAGCAGTTCTTC
.,TRBV7-9,TRBJ1-2,.,CASSLDGDRGYTF,TGTGCCAGCAGCTTGGACGGCGACAGGGGCTACACCTTC
.,TRBV29-1,TRBJ2-5,.,CSVGRDQETQYF,TGCAGCGTTGGCCGGGACCAAGAGACCCAGTACTTC
.,TRBV7-9,TRBJ2-1,TRBD2,CASSPRAGGFYEQFF,TGTGCCAGCAGCCCTAGAGCGGGGGGCTTCTATGAGCAGTTCTTC
.,TRBV10-1,TRBJ1-1,TRBD1,CAGSPIPGTGDAFF,TGCGCCGGCAGTCCTATTCCCGGGACAGGAGATGCTTTCTTT
.,TRBV5-4,TRBJ1-4,TRBD1,CASRPGQNEKLFF,TGTGCCAGCAGGCCGGGACAGAATGAAAAACTGTTTTTT
once,TRBV27,TRBJ1-1,.,CASSQTGKAFF,TGTGCCAGCAGCCAAACAGGGAAAGCTTTCTTT
few,TRBV29-1,TRBJ2-5,TRBD2,CSAGLAGGIQETQYF,TGCAGCGCAGGACTAGCGGGAGGAATACAAGAGACCCAGTACTTC
.,TRBV7-2,TRBJ2-7,TRBD2,CATSTSGGGEQYF,TGTGCCACGTCGACTAGCGGGGGAGGCGAGCAGTACTTC
.,TRBV19,TRBJ2-7,.,CASNVQGGYEQYF,TGTGCCAGTAATGTTCAGGGGGGCTACGAGCAGTACTTC
.,TRBV19,TRBJ1-4,.,CASDGGGVGEKLFF,TGTGCCAGCGACGGTGGAGGGGTAGGGGAAAAACTGTTTTTT
.,TRBV18,TRBJ1-4,.,CASSPFGNEKLFF,TGTGCCAGCTCACCTTTCGGTAATGAAAAACTGTTTTTT
.,TRBV6-5,TRBJ1-2,.,CASSRTLEVDGYTF,TGTGCCAGCAGTCGGACATTAGAGGTTGATGGCTACACCTTC
few,TRBV27,TRBJ1-6,.,CASSLGQGSYNSPLHF,TGTGCCAGCAGTTTGGGGCAGGGCTCCTATAATTCACCCCTCCACTTT
once,TRBV2,TRBJ2-3,TRBD2,CASRRTSGGARDTQYF,TGTGCCAGCAGGCGGACTAGCGGGGGGGCGAGGGATACGCAGTATTTT
.,TRBV28,TRBJ2-7,TRBD1,CASRGNRDSSYEQYF,TGTGCCAGCAGAGGAAACCGGGACAGCTCCTACGAGCAGTACTTC
.,TRBV23-1,TRBJ1-2,.,CASSPVGYFEGYTF,TGCGCCAGCAGTCCCGTTGGTTACTTTGAAGGCTACACCTTC
few,TRBV19,TRBJ1-5,.,CASSAGVRGNQPQHF,TGTGCCAGTAGTGCGGGAGTTCGTGGCAATCAGCCCCAGCATTTT
few,TRBV9,TRBJ1-4,TRBD1,CASSGGQGGEKLFF,TGTGCCAGCAGCGGGGGACAGGGGGGAGAAAAACTGTTTTTT
.,TRBV29-1,TRBJ2-3,.,CSVDSLDTDTQYF,TGCAGCGTTGACTCTTTAGACACAGATACGCAGTATTTT
few,TRBV19,TRBJ2-3,.,CASSMTPGARTDTQYF,TGTGCCAGTAGTATGACCCCAGGGGCTCGCACAGATACGCAGTATTTT
.,TRBV4-1,TRBJ2-1,TRBD1,CASSQDRGFTYNEQFF,TGCGCCAGCAGCCAGGACAGGGGGTTTACCTACAATGAGCAGTTCTTC
.,TRBV7-2,TRBJ1-5,TRBD1,CASSPTGGLTNQPQHF,TGTGCCAGCAGCCCGACAGGGGGACTCACCAATCAGCCCCAGCATTTT
few,TRBV11-2,TRBJ2-3,.,CASSPSRWGQEDTQYF,TGTGCCAGCAGCCCCTCACGTTGGGGGCAGGAAGATACGCAGTATTTT
.,TRBV10-3,TRBJ1-5,.,CAIGGENHLLSNQPQHF,TGTGCCATCGGAGGGGAAAACCACCTATTAAGCAATCAGCCCCAGCATTTT
.,TRBV2,TRBJ1-5,TRBD1,CASSEGRDSFYSNQPQHF,TGTGCCAGCAGTGAGGGCCGGGACAGTTTTTATAGCAATCAGCCCCAGCATTTT
few,TRBV7-2,TRBJ2-7,.,CASSLASGAAYEQYF,TGTGCCAGCAGCTTGGCGTCAGGGGCGGCCTACGAGCAGTACTTC
.,TRBV4-1,TRBJ2-7,TRBD1,CASSQGQTSYEQYF,TGCGCCAGCAGCCAGGGACAGACTTCCTACGAGCAGTACTTC
few,TRBV5-4,TRBJ2-7,TRBD1,CASAERGPSYEQYF,TGTGCCAGCGCTGAGAGGGGGCCCTCCTACGAGCAGTACTTC
.,TRBV2,TRBJ2-1,.,CASELDNEQFF,TGTGCCAGCGAACTTGACAATGAGCAGTTCTTC
.,TRBV12-5,TRBJ2-7,.,CASVGGPGIYEQYF,TGTGCTAGTGTCGGGGGACCCGGCATATACGAGCAGTACTTC
.,TRBV30,TRBJ2-5,.,CAWSVRMGSQETQYF,TGTGCCTGGAGTGTACGTATGGGCAGCCAAGAGACCCAGTACTTC
.,TRBV6-4,TRBJ2-1,TRBD2,CASSVIAGNEQFF,TGTGCCAGCAGTGTTATAGCGGGGAATGAGCAGTTCTTC
once,TRBV7-3,TRBJ2-1,.,CASSSGSINEQFF,TGTGCCAGCAGCTCCGGGAGTATTAATGAGCAGTTCTTC
.,TRBV27,TRBJ2-7,.,CASIVLDSSYEQYF,TGTGCCAGCATTGTGTTGGACAGTTCCTACGAGCAGTACTTC
.,TRBV11-2,TRBJ2-7,.,CASSHRQASYEQYF,TGTGCCAGCAGCCACAGACAGGCCTCCTACGAGCAGTACTTC
.,TRBV9,TRBJ2-1,.,CASSFLPEGEQFF,TGTGCCAGCAGCTTCCTACCGGAGGGAGAGCAGTTCTTC
.,TRBV2,TRBJ1-1,.,CASRLGGAEAFF,TGTGCCAGTCGCTTAGGTGGGGCAGAAGCTTTCTTT
.,TRBV18,TRBJ1-1,.,CASSPKQGITEAFF,TGTGCCAGCTCACCAAAACAGGGTATCACTGAAGCTTTCTTT
few,TRBV11-2,TRBJ2-1,TRBD2,CASSLAGGTNEQFF,TGTGCCAGCAGCTTAGCGGGGGGTACCAATGAGCAGTTCTTC
.,TRBV5-1,TRBJ2-2,TRBD2,CASNPTGSGETGELFF,TGCGCCAGCAACCCCACGGGTAGCGGGGAGACCGGGGAGCTGTTTTTT
.,TRBV6-5,TRBJ2-7,TRBD1,CASRVTGLTYEQYF,TGTGCCAGCAGGGTGACAGGGCTAACCTACGAGCAGTACTTC
.,TRBV7-6,TRBJ1-4,.,CASSLEGRATNEKLFF,TGTGCCAGCAGCTTAGAGGGGCGCGCAACTAATGAAAAACTGTTTTTT
.,TRBV6-5,TRBJ2-3,.,CASSKTGTSTDTQYF,TGTGCCAGCAGTAAGACAGGAACTAGCACAGATACGCAGTATTTT
.,TRBV14,TRBJ1-2,.,CASSQAQSNTGYTF,TGTGCCAGCAGCCAAGCACAGAGCAATACTGGCTACACCTTC
.,TRBV30,TRBJ1-6,TRBD1,CAWSYQGGSPLHF,TGTGCCTGGAGCTACCAGGGGGGTTCACCCCTCCACTTT
.,TRBV4-3,TRBJ1-6,.,CASSQRRGSPLHF,TGCGCCAGCAGCCAAAGGCGGGGTTCACCCCTCCACTTT
few,TRBV7-6,TRBJ1-4,TRBD1,CASSVRQGTNEKLFF,TGTGCCAGCAGCGTCCGACAGGGGACTAATGAAAAACTGTTTTTT
.,TRBV7-3,TRBJ1-5,.,CASSSGEGHQGRPQHF,TGTGCCAGCAGCTCGGGAGAGGGTCATCAGGGCCGGCCCCAGCATTTT
.,TRBV7-2,TRBJ2-1,TRBD2,CASSLGSKLAGASYNEQFF,TGTGCCAGCAGCTTAGGAAGCAAACTAGCGGGGGCATCCTACAATGAGCAGTTCTTC
.,TRBV4-3,TRBJ2-3,.,CASSDSALADTQYF,TGCGCCAGCAGCGATTCCGCACTAGCAGATACGCAGTATTTT
.,TRBV30,TRBJ1-3,.,CAWSGGYGNTIYF,TGTGCCTGGAGTGGCGGGTACGGAAACACCATATATTTT